The rows below give T cell receptor beta chains drawn from one sample of a study of T cells after yellow fever vaccination. TCRdb ran MiXCR on the 5' RACE reads and lists one entry per CDR3 protein. This table holds a few hundred thousand distinct CDR3 sequences, 6.8% found once. The material sequenced was PBMCs, taken about 41 days after the first yellow fever vaccination. These receptor sequences come from a man between 18 and 35 years old who received the YFV17D yellow fever vaccine. Both conserved end residues are trimmed from each CDR3. The order of the fields is V gene, CDR3 length, D gene, CDR3 protein. A D gene is named only where the DNA matches it firmly.

>TRBV11-1|11|-
ASSLLSRGGYT
>TRBV25-1|15|-
ASTGGQKTPFSYEQY
>TRBV5-4|13|-
ASRHTGIRNNEQF
>TRBV5-5|11|-
ASTLGPSQTQY
>TRBV2|16|TRBD1
AFCPRDRGLESYNEQF
>TRBV7-9|11|-
ASSVVARETQY
>TRBV6-5|10|-
ASSYGTGELF
>TRBV7-9|12|-
ASSLGVPSGGYT
>TRBV6-2/TRBV6-3|14|TRBD1
ASSSRTGGDQETQY
>TRBV4-2|16|-
ASSQDLAGSGYSYEQY
>TRBV5-1|14|TRBD2
ASRASGTSGHNEQF
>TRBV7-3|12|-
ASSLGHDSNEQF
>TRBV2|15|TRBD2
ASSVPAGGLVDNEQF
>TRBV7-3|13|-
ASSFGPANTGELF
>TRBV7-9|12|-
ASSLVASGETQY
>TRBV5-1|17|TRBD1
ASSLYSAGTGDGSYEQY
>TRBV19|11|-
ASRGLGNEKLF
>TRBV20-1|10|-
STYPPGYEQY
>TRBV6-2/TRBV6-3|13|-
ASSYSRGFVYEQY
>TRBV14|15|-
ASSPGDNPYGTGELF
>TRBV3-1|12|TRBD2
ASSPGGAAYEQY
>TRBV5-6|11|TRBD2
ASSRGGPYEQY
>TRBV11-2|16|TRBD1
ASSSPVRGRLGYYGYT